The 8 T cell receptor beta chains below come from one sample, sequenced in a study of molecular identifiers for immune sequencing clone quantification (dated by TCRdb to 2017 to 2018). Library generation was performed with PCR. Sequenced using a NextSeq 500. TCRdb applied fastp at Q25 and MiXCR to the public reads, then kept only in-frame beta chains. Rows are combined by CDR3 protein, so each entry shows the most common genes and DNA. The sample profile shows 90,000 or so distinct CDR3 sequences; around a quarter of them were found once. Less than 0.85% of the sample goes to the ten largest clones. The sequenced sample consisted of naive CD8+ T cells from blood, with Jurkat cell RNA spiked in. The cell subset or site tag for this specimen amounts to: FACS-sorted CD8+CD4-CCR7+CD45RA+ naive T cells. All receptors derive from a human donor in good health. Some libraries in this study had Jurkat cell RNA spiked in.

This rearrangement joins TRBV3-2 to TRBJ2-4; the table's D call, TRBD1, was not checked against the DNA. TRBV3-2 has pseudogene status. The CDR3 sequence is 15 residues long. Here the CDR3 reads CASSQDPPAGSIQYF. CDR3 in DNA: TGTGCCAGCAGCCAAGATCCCCCTGCGGGGAGCATTCAGTACTTC.

The table lists this clonotype with many counts. This sequence joins TRBV2 and TRBJ2-5; 7 bases map to TRBD2. The CDR3 spans 15 residues. Germline trimming cut 2 bases from V and 0 bases from J; bases unmatched to any gene: 3. Germline-derived CDR1 and CDR2 are SNHLY and FYNNEI. CDR3 region: CASSESSGDQETQYF. The CDR3 DNA reads TGTGCCAGCAGTGAATCTAGCGGAGACCAAGAGACCCAGTACTTC.

This clonotype was picked up a small number of times. J is TRBJ2-3 and V is TRBV10-2, with 7 bases fitting TRBD2. This CDR3 is 14 amino acids long. Looked up from germline, CDR1 is WSHSY and CDR2 is SAAADI. V lost 5 bases, J lost 2 bases, and 4 bases stayed unmatched. The CDR3, as DNA: TGCGCCAGCAGTAGGACTAGGTTCACAGATACGCAGTATTTT. Amino acid sequence: CASSRTRFTDTQYF.

V and J are TRBV30 and TRBJ2-7, with 8 bases fitting TRBD2. The CDR3 spans 16 residues. In germline, CDR1 is GTSNPN, CDR2 SVGIG (reference sequence). J was trimmed by 3 bases and V by 1 base; bases with no gene match: 11. The CDR3 is CAWSGTGTSLLYEQYF. The CDR3 DNA reads as TGTGCCTGGAGTGGTACCGGGACTAGTCTGCTCTACGAGCAGTACTTC.

This chain connects TRBV6-2 or TRBV6-3 to TRBJ2-3, with D hard to call. This CDR3 spans 19 amino acids. Per germline, CDR1 MNHEY and CDR2 SVGEGT. V lost 6 bases and J lost 5, with 30 bases in between. For the CDR3, the DNA is TGTGCCAGCAGACCGTTAGAGACCAACCCTATAGAAAGGCGAGATACGCAGTATTTT. Translation gives CASRPLETNPIERRDTQYF.

This clonotype was recorded only once. Mismatch with germline at one junction end may stem from a read error. Here the CDR3 DNA reads TGTGCCAGCAGCTTGAATAGCGGGGGGAGCACAGATAGGCAGTATTTT. Amino acid sequence: CASSLNSGGSTDRQYF. The chain joins TRBV7-2 to TRBJ2-3; 10 bases align to TRBD2. Germline-derived CDR1 and CDR2 are SGHTA and FQGNSA. The CDR3 is made up of 16 amino acids.

This clonotype showed up just a few times. This sequence joins TRBV4-3 and TRBJ2-4; 10 bases fit TRBD2. V was clipped by 0 bases and J by 3 bases; unmatched bases: 11. The CDR3 contains 19 residues. Looked up from germline, CDR1 is LGHNA and CDR2 is YSLEER. CDR3: CASSQDLVAGGWDKNIQYF. The CDR3 DNA reads as TGCGCCAGCAGCCAAGATCTGGTAGCGGGAGGCTGGGACAAAAACATTCAGTACTTC.

The V call is TRBV19, the J call TRBJ2-3, with D possibly TRBD1 on 6 matching bases. The V and J ends lost 1 base and 2 bases respectively, with 10 bases between them. CDR1 is LNHDA and CDR2 is SQIVND in the germline V gene (reference sequence). The CDR3 loop spans 15 amino acids. The CDR3 reads CASSIGVGHTDTQYF. The CDR3 DNA follows: TGTGCCAGTAGTATAGGGGTGGGACACACAGATACGCAGTATTTT.